These T cell receptor beta chains were read from a single sample in a study of T cell changes during pregnancy in multiple sclerosis. Clones were read by immunoSEQ multiplex PCR, and TCRdb kept only the in-frame ones, dropping some. Found here are 110,000 or so clones, roughly 92% of them singletons; the top ten hold around 6%. Sample: peripheral blood, taken before pregnancy. The receptors were gathered from a female donor with multiple sclerosis, enrolled in a pregnancy study. The CDR3 runs from the conserved cysteine through the conserved F or W. The D gene is left open where the match is weak. Clone size appears in some rows only: once, few, many, or a class for an expanded clone.

v_gene	abundance	j_gene	d_gene	CDR3aa	CDR3nt
TRBV28	once	TRBJ2-3	NA	CASNPDGRRGTQYF	TGTGCCAGCAACCCCGATGGGCGCCGGGGTACGCAGTATTTT
TRBV30	once	TRBJ1-2	TRBD1	CAWSGEDRGNYGYTF	TGTGCCTGGAGCGGCGAGGACAGGGGAAACTATGGCTACACCTTC
TRBV6-5	NA	TRBJ2-1	TRBD2	CASRRLAVKDNEQFF	TGTGCCAGCAGACGACTAGCGGTAAAGGACAATGAGCAGTTCTTC
TRBV29-1	NA	TRBJ1-3	NA	CSVDETGSGNTIYF	TGCAGCGTGGACGAGACGGGGAGTGGAAACACCATATATTTT
TRBV19	NA	TRBJ2-2	TRBD2	CASFRRAGGTVGELFF	TGTGCCAGTTTCCGTCGAGCGGGAGGGACGGTCGGGGAGCTGTTTTTT
TRBV6-5	NA	TRBJ2-7	NA	CASSLSGSYEQYF	TGTGCCAGCAGCCTTAGCGGATCCTACGAGCAGTACTTC
TRBV18	NA	TRBJ1-3	TRBD1	CASSPRDRGLSGNTIYF	TGTGCCAGCTCACCCCGGGACAGGGGGCTTTCTGGAAACACCATATATTTT
TRBV30	NA	TRBJ1-1	TRBD1	CAWRQGNTEAFF	TGTGCCTGGCGACAGGGGAACACTGAAGCTTTCTTT
TRBV7-2	NA	TRBJ1-1	NA	CASSLAGSANTEAFF	TGTGCCAGCAGCTTGGCAGGGTCGGCGAACACTGAAGCTTTCTTT
TRBV28	NA	TRBJ2-4	TRBD1	CASSQGGPRRDENIQYF	TGTGCCAGCTCACAGGGGGGTCCGCGTCGAGACGAAAACATTCAGTACTTC
TRBV5-8	NA	TRBJ2-7	NA	CASSLSRSSYEQYF	TGTGCCAGCAGCTTGTCGCGGAGCTCCTACGAGCAGTACTTC
TRBV5-1	once	TRBJ1-1	NA	CASSWGGGVNTEAFF	TGCGCCAGCAGCTGGGGTGGGGGCGTGAACACTGAAGCTTTCTTT
TRBV23-1	NA	TRBJ2-1	TRBD1	CASIRIIRDRAGNEQFF	TGCGCCAGCATTCGGATCATTCGGGACAGGGCGGGCAATGAGCAGTTCTTC
TRBV21-1	NA	TRBJ2-1	NA	CASRVSPEEPSNEQFF	TGTGCCAGCAGGGTCTCCCCGGAGGAGCCAAGCAATGAGCAGTTCTTC
TRBV5-4	once	TRBJ2-1	TRBD2	CASSLLVSSGASYNEQFF	TGTGCCAGCAGCTTGTTGGTCTCGAGCGGGGCGTCCTACAATGAGCAGTTCTTC
TRBV5-6	NA	TRBJ1-2	TRBD1	CASSQLDRANYGYTF	TGTGCCAGCAGCCAATTGGACAGGGCTAACTATGGCTACACCTTC
TRBV5-4	NA	TRBJ2-3	NA	CASSLVGTSTDTQYF	TGTGCCAGCAGCTTGGTGGGGACTAGCACAGATACGCAGTATTTT
TRBV5-8	NA	TRBJ1-1	NA	CASSLVVNPYGEAFF	TGTGCCAGCAGCTTGGTTGTGAACCCCTATGGTGAAGCTTTCTTT
TRBV5-1	NA	TRBJ2-1	TRBD2	CASSQPGLAGHHEQFF	TGCGCCAGCAGCCAGCCGGGACTAGCGGGGCACCATGAGCAGTTCTTC
TRBV9	NA	TRBJ2-1	TRBD2	CASSVGLSGGGSSYNEQFF	TGTGCCAGCAGCGTAGGTCTTAGCGGGGGGGGGAGCTCCTACAATGAGCAGTTCTTC
TRBV5-6	NA	TRBJ2-1	NA	CASSPAKRAYNEQFF	TGTGCCAGCAGCCCTGCTAAACGGGCCTACAATGAGCAGTTCTTC
TRBV7-2	NA	TRBJ2-5	TRBD2	CASSVVGTSGGETQYF	TGTGCCAGCAGCGTCGTGGGGACTAGCGGGGGGGAGACCCAGTACTTC
TRBV6-6	NA	TRBJ2-2	TRBD2	CASSQTSGRSAGELFF	TGTGCCAGCAGCCAGACTAGCGGGAGGTCAGCCGGGGAGCTGTTTTTT
TRBV7-9	NA	TRBJ2-3	TRBD2	CASSSRRAGGGTDTQYF	TGTGCCAGCAGCTCCCGGAGGGCGGGAGGGGGGACAGATACGCAGTATTTT
TRBV27	NA	TRBJ1-2	TRBD1	CASSLAGGNYGYTF	TGTGCCAGCAGTTTAGCAGGGGGAAACTATGGCTACACCTTC
TRBV21-1	NA	TRBJ2-7	NA	CASSKEFPGVAGGPNSYEQYF	TGTGCCAGCAGCAAAGAATTCCCGGGGGTAGCGGGAGGGCCTAATTCCTACGAGCAGTACTTC
TRBV7-9	NA	TRBJ1-2	TRBD1	CASSPGPGGGYGYTF	TGTGCCAGCAGCCCAGGGCCAGGGGGCGGCTATGGCTACACCTTC
TRBV11-2	NA	TRBJ2-5	TRBD2	CASSPRLAGLQETQYF	TGTGCCAGCAGCCCCAGACTAGCGGGGCTCCAAGAGACCCAGTACTTC
TRBV2	NA	TRBJ1-4	NA	CASSEVGRGNEKLFF	TGTGCCAGCAGTGAGGTGGGCAGGGGTAATGAAAAACTGTTTTTT
TRBV30	once	TRBJ1-4	TRBD1	CALKDSTGAVNEKLFF	TGTGCTCTTAAAGACTCGACAGGGGCGGTAAATGAAAAACTGTTTTTT
TRBV7-2	once	TRBJ1-1	TRBD1	CASSQRTGGDRNTEAFF	TGTGCCAGCAGTCAGAGGACAGGGGGCGATCGTAACACTGAAGCTTTCTTT
TRBV2	few	TRBJ1-5	TRBD1	CASSSQGNQPQHF	TGTGCCAGCAGTTCACAGGGGAATCAGCCCCAGCATTTT
TRBV7-3	NA	TRBJ1-1	NA	CASSLLGGRNTEAFF	TGTGCCAGCAGCTTATTGGGGGGAAGGAACACTGAAGCTTTCTTT
TRBV19	NA	TRBJ1-5	NA	CASSIVRGSNQPQHF	TGTGCCAGTAGTATCGTCCGGGGTAGCAATCAGCCCCAGCATTTT
TRBV19	NA	TRBJ1-2	NA	CASSIGRRAGYGYTF	TGTGCCAGTAGTATAGGTCGGAGGGCTGGCTATGGCTACACCTTC
TRBV5-6	NA	TRBJ1-4	NA	CASSLAGLHEKLFF	TGTGCCAGCAGCTTGGCAGGGCTTCATGAAAAACTGTTTTTT
TRBV6-5	NA	TRBJ1-1	TRBD1	CASSRDRGRGTEAFF	TGTGCCAGCAGTCGGGACAGGGGTCGGGGCACTGAAGCTTTCTTT
TRBV9	NA	TRBJ2-3	TRBD2	CASSVGGTSSDTQYF	TGTGCCAGCAGCGTAGGCGGGACTAGTTCAGATACGCAGTATTTT
TRBV6-6	NA	TRBJ1-1	TRBD1	CASSYPGQGLEAFF	TGTGCCAGCAGTTATCCGGGACAGGGCTTAGAAGCTTTCTTT
TRBV10-3	NA	TRBJ1-3	TRBD1	CAIRGREKGQGTRSSGNTIYF	TGTGCCATCAGGGGGCGGGAGAAAGGACAGGGGACCCGGAGCTCTGGAAACACCATATATTTT
TRBV4-1	NA	TRBJ2-7	NA	CASSHLERSSYEQYF	TGCGCCAGCAGCCATCTAGAACGGAGCTCCTACGAGCAGTACTTC
TRBV5-4	NA	TRBJ1-2	NA	CASSFGQTSNYGYTF	TGTGCCAGCAGCTTCGGACAGACCTCTAACTATGGCTACACCTTC
TRBV6-1	NA	TRBJ1-1	TRBD1	CASSERGPLNTEAFF	TGTGCCAGCAGTGAAAGGGGGCCTCTGAACACTGAAGCTTTCTTT
TRBV19	NA	TRBJ2-3	NA	CASSIGQGPITDTQYF	TGTGCCAGTAGTATTGGGCAGGGGCCTATCACAGATACGCAGTATTTT
TRBV7-6	NA	TRBJ2-3	TRBD2	CASSPRLAGGEDTQYF	TGTGCCAGCAGCCCCCGACTAGCGGGAGGAGAAGATACGCAGTATTTT
TRBV6-5	once	TRBJ1-1	TRBD1	CASSADRDNTEAFF	TGTGCCAGCAGTGCAGACAGGGATAACACTGAAGCTTTCTTT
TRBV5-8	once	TRBJ2-2	NA	CASSPTRLRIGELFF	TGTGCCAGCAGCCCGACTCGGCTGAGGATCGGGGAGCTGTTTTTT
TRBV5-4	once	TRBJ2-3	NA	CASSLMTRADTQYF	TGTGCCAGCAGCTTGATGACCAGGGCCGATACGCAGTATTTT
TRBV27	NA	TRBJ1-6	NA	CASSLSGGVSNSPLHF	TGTGCCAGCAGTTTATCGGGGGGGGTGTCTAATTCACCCCTCCACTTT
TRBV13	NA	TRBJ2-6	NA	CASSLDLGSGANVLTF	TGTGCCAGCAGCTTAGATCTAGGCTCTGGGGCCAACGTCCTGACTTTC
TRBV4-2	once	TRBJ2-7	TRBD1	CASSFRDRTVYEQYF	TGTGCCAGCAGCTTCCGGGACAGAACTGTCTACGAGCAGTACTTC
TRBV27	NA	TRBJ1-5	TRBD1	CASSSGQGLQPQHF	TGTGCCAGCAGTTCAGGACAGGGCCTTCAGCCCCAGCATTTT
TRBV10-1	NA	TRBJ2-2	TRBD1	CASSPDKVDRVNTGELFF	TGCGCCAGCAGCCCCGACAAAGTTGACAGGGTTAACACCGGGGAGCTGTTTTTT
TRBV5-1	NA	TRBJ1-6	TRBD1	CASTAGTVNSPLHF	TGCGCCAGCACCGCCGGGACAGTTAATTCACCCCTCCACTTT
TRBV29-1	NA	TRBJ2-6	NA	CSAGTSGANVLTF	TGCAGCGCCGGGACTTCTGGGGCCAACGTCCTGACTTTC
TRBV7-9	NA	TRBJ2-1	NA	CASSLVDEQFF	TGTGCCAGCAGCTTAGTAGATGAGCAGTTCTTC
TRBV30	NA	TRBJ2-5	TRBD2	CAWSVRVGGSGPQETQYF	TGTGCCTGGAGTGTTAGGGTTGGTGGTAGCGGGCCACAAGAGACCCAGTACTTC
TRBV18	NA	TRBJ2-1	TRBD2	CASSPWTGTSGPNEQFF	TGTGCCAGCTCACCTTGGACCGGGACTAGCGGACCAAATGAGCAGTTCTTC
TRBV6-5	NA	TRBJ1-2	NA	CASSRGGEPYGYTF	TGTGCCAGCAGCCGGGGAGGGGAACCGTATGGCTACACCTTC